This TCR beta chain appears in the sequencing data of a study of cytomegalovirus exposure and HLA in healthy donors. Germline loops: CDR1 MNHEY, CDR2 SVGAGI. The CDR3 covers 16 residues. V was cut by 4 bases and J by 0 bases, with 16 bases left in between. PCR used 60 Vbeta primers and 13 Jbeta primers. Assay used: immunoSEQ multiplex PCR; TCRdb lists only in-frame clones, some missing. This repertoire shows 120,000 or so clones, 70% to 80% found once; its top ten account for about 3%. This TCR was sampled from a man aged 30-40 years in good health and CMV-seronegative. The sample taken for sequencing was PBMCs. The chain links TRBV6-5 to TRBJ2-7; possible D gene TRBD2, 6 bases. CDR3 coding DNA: TGTGCCAGCAGTTCCGCCCGGCGGGGAGCCTCCTACGAGCAGTACTTC. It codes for CASSSARRGASYEQYF.